The 24 T cell receptor beta chains given below trace back to one sample, sequenced in a study of blood T cell repertoires in COVID-19. Assay used: immunoSEQ multiplex PCR; TCRdb lists only in-frame clones, some missing. The repertoire holds 150,000 or so clones, around 83% seen once, with around 10% in the top ten. Sequenced sample: peripheral blood. These receptor sequences come from a woman in her fifties or sixties with COVID-19, enrolled during active disease.

The chain links TRBV25-1 to TRBJ2-2; 7 bases match TRBD1. The CDR3 totals 18 residues. Trimming at V came to 6 bases and at J to 0 bases, leaving 13 bases not matched to a gene. CDR1 and CDR2 from the germline V gene are MGHDK and SYGVNS. CDR3 region: CASSRTGQQAPNTGELFF. The CDR3 DNA sequence: TGTGCCAGCAGCCGAACGGGACAGCAAGCACCGAACACCGGGGAGCTGTTTTTT.

This rearrangement joins TRBV9 to TRBJ2-2, with D maybe TRBD1 (5 bases). Germline CDR1 SGDLS, CDR2 YYNGEE. The CDR3 sequence is 16 residues long. The V end was cut by 4 bases, the J end by 4 bases, with 17 bases between. CDR3 nucleotide sequence: TGTGCCAGCAGCATTCGACAGTCCGCACTCACCGGGGAGCTGTTTTTT. This gives the protein CASSIRQSALTGELFF.

This sequence joins TRBV6-4 and TRBJ1-5; the match to TRBD1 covers 12 bases. V lost 3 bases to trimming and J lost 9 bases; unmatched junction nucleotides: 9. This CDR3 has 16 residues. Germline values: CDR1 MRHNA, CDR2 SNTAGT. The CDR3: CASSEFGTGGVWPQHF. DNA of the CDR3: TGTGCCAGCAGTGAATTCGGGACAGGGGGCGTTTGGCCCCAGCATTTT.

V usage is TRBV5-1 and J usage is TRBJ2-1; 7 nucleotides agree with TRBD1. CDR1 SGHRS and CDR2 YFSETQ come from the germline V gene. There are 20 residues in the CDR3. The V and J ends lost 4 bases and 1 base, in that order; junction bases with no gene match: 20. The CDR3 region is CASSKPSNRGHPYSYNEQFF. DNA of the CDR3: TGCGCCAGCAGCAAACCCTCCAACAGGGGACACCCCTATTCCTACAATGAGCAGTTCTTC.

The genes are TRBV11-3 and TRBJ2-3; TRBD2 might be the D (5 bases). V dropped 4 bases and J dropped 0 bases, with 14 bases sitting between them. Germline V gene data show CDR1 as SGHNT and CDR2 as YENEEA. The CDR3 covers 16 residues. The CDR3 bases are TGTGCCAGCAGCTCTGAGCGGCAGTCTAGCACAGATACGCAGTATTTT. Its protein product is CASSSERQSSTDTQYF.

The chain recombines TRBV7-3 with TRBJ2-1, with TRBD2 matching over 14 bases. CDR3 length: 14 residues. With V trimmed by 3 bases and J by 9 bases, 1 base remained unmatched. In germline, CDR1 is SGHTA, CDR2 FQGTGA. Here the CDR3 DNA reads TGTGCCAGCAGCTTCGGACTAGCGGGAGGTGAGCAGTTCTTC. Residues: CASSFGLAGGEQFF.

The V and J genes are TRBV9 and TRBJ2-7; D possibly corresponds to TRBD2 (6 bases). Germline V gene sequence: CDR1 SGDLS, CDR2 YYNGEE. Trimming took off 4 bases at V and 1 base at J, with 12 bases between the two ends. The CDR3 is made up of 14 amino acids. For the CDR3, the DNA is TGTGCCAGCAGCATCTCGGGGGTTTCCTACGAGCAGTACTTC. Its translation is CASSISGVSYEQYF.

This chain connects TRBV11-2 to TRBJ2-7; TRBD1 matches 9 bases. Germline V gene sequence: CDR1 SGHAT, CDR2 FQNNGV. With 4 bases clipped from V and 5 bases from J, the junction kept 9 bases outside the gene matches. This CDR3 has 15 residues. CDR3 sequence reads: CASSSPGQGLNEQYF. The CDR3 coding sequence is TGTGCCAGCAGCTCGCCGGGACAGGGTCTTAACGAGCAGTACTTC. The full variable domain, completed using reference TRBV11-2 and TRBJ2-7, is EAGVAQSPRYKIIEKRQSVAFWCNPISGHATLYWYQQILGQGPKLLIQFQNNGVVDDSQLPKDRFSAERLKGVDSTLKIQPAKLEDSAVYLCASSSPGQGLNEQYFGPGTRLTVT.

A few counts support this clone. This sequence joins TRBV11-2 and TRBJ1-1; tentative D call: TRBD1 (6 bases). Trimming shortened V by 0 bases and J by 4 bases, and 9 bases separated the two germline ends. The CDR3 totals 14 residues. Germline CDR1 is SGHAT and CDR2 is FQNNGV. CDR3 region: CASSLDGTITEAFF. The CDR3 DNA reads TGTGCCAGCAGCTTAGATGGGACAATCACTGAAGCTTTCTTT.

The V call is TRBV18, the J call TRBJ1-2, with a weak D call TRBD1 (5 bases). This CDR3 is built from 12 residues. Germline loops: CDR1 KGHSH, CDR2 LQKENI. V was cut by 1 base and J by 7 bases, with 7 bases left in between. CDR3 DNA sequence: TGTGCCAGCTCACCACAGGGGTCTGGCTACACCTTC. Amino acids: CASSPQGSGYTF.

This clone has a single count. The rearrangement links TRBV5-1 to TRBJ1-1; 8 nucleotides align to TRBD1. The trim removed 4 bases at V and 4 bases at J, leaving 9 bases unmatched. The CDR3 is 15 amino acids. The V gene's germline CDR1 is SGHRS and CDR2 YFSETQ. This chain's CDR3 is CASSDGGQVATEAFF. The CDR3 region has the DNA TGCGCCAGCAGCGACGGGGGACAGGTGGCCACTGAAGCTTTCTTT.

This clone has just a few counts. Mismatch with germline at one junction end may stem from a read error. The chain links TRBV6-6 to TRBJ1-2; D unclear. The CDR3 loop spans 16 amino acids. Germline V lookup: CDR1 MNHNY, CDR2 SVGAGI (reference sequence). CDR3: CASSPAGKEAKYGYTF. CDR3 DNA: TGTGCCAGCAGCCCCGCTGGTAAAGAGGCTAAGTATGGCTACACCTTC.

The V and J genes are TRBV29-1 and TRBJ2-5, with no clear D. V gave up 8 bases and J gave up 5 bases, with 12 bases separating them. Germline loops: CDR1 SQVTM, CDR2 ANQGSEA. This CDR3 is 11 amino acids long. DNA for the CDR3: TGCAGCCCTCGGGTTTGGGAGACCCAGTACTTC. Its protein product is CSPRVWETQYF.

The chain joins TRBV24-1 to TRBJ1-4; no reliable D call. Germline V gene sequence: CDR1 KGHDR, CDR2 SFDVKD. The CDR3 sequence is 17 residues long. Trimming cost V 4 bases and J 4 bases, with 18 bases left between them. Written as DNA, the CDR3 is TGTGCCACCAGTGACGGGAATGTGGCAGGCGGTAATGAAAAACTGTTTTTT. Its protein is CATSDGNVAGGNEKLFF.

The chain couples TRBV7-9 to TRBJ1-4; 7 bases are shared with TRBD1. Germline V lookup: CDR1 SEHNR, CDR2 FQNEAQ (reference sequence). The CDR3 covers 16 residues. The V segment lost 6 bases and the J segment 0 bases; nucleotides outside the gene matches: 7. DNA of the CDR3: TGTGCCAGCAGGACCACAGGGGAGGCAACTAATGAAAAACTGTTTTTT. Translating gives CASRTTGEATNEKLFF.

V and J are TRBV15 and TRBJ1-4; weak D call: TRBD1 (5 bases). Germline CDR1 reads LNHNV; CDR2 reads YYDKDF (reference sequence). This CDR3 spans 14 amino acids. With 2 bases removed from V and 4 bases from J, the gap between germline ends came to 8 bases. As DNA, the CDR3 is TGTGCCACCAGCAGACGGGGGGGTAATGAAAAACTGTTTTTT. This translates into CATSRRGGNEKLFF. The variable domain in full, with the rest retrieved from reference TRBV15 and TRBJ1-4, is DAMVIQNPRYQVTQFGKPVTLSCSQTLNHNVMYWYQQKSSQAPKLLFHYYDKDFNNEADTPDNFQSRRPNTSFCFLDIRSPGLGDTAMYLCATSRRGGNEKLFFGSGTQLSVL.

The chain is built from TRBV4-1 and TRBJ1-3, with 7 bases that match TRBD1. CDR1 and CDR2 (germline): MGHRA, YSYEKL. V shed 3 bases, J shed 7 bases, and the junction held 3 bases outside the gene matches. CDR3 size: 13 residues. The CDR3 bases are TGCGCCAGCAGCCAGGCAGGGGGGAACACCATATATTTT. Amino acids: CASSQAGGNTIYF.

This clone occurred a few times. The genes are TRBV4-1 and TRBJ1-2; TRBD1 matches 7 bases. This CDR3 has 18 amino acids. V was clipped by 1 base and J by 3 bases; unmatched bases: 14. Germline CDR1 reads MGHRA; CDR2 reads YSYEKL. The CDR3 bases are TGCGCCAGCAGCCAAGCCACCGACAGGGTCAGGTTCGACTATGGCTACACCTTC. This gives the protein CASSQATDRVRFDYGYTF.

This clone was seen once. This chain uses TRBV24-1 with TRBJ2-2, with D unresolved. Looked up from germline, CDR1 is KGHDR and CDR2 is SFDVKD. V was clipped by 5 bases and J by 0 bases, with 12 bases between them. The CDR3 extends over 16 amino acids. The chain's CDR3 is CATSAPMAANTGELFF. The CDR3 DNA reads TGTGCCACCAGTGCCCCCATGGCTGCGAACACCGGGGAGCTGTTTTTT.

V gene TRBV19 combines with J gene TRBJ2-1, with 9 nucleotides matching TRBD1. Germline CDR1 is LNHDA and CDR2 is SQIVND (reference sequence). The J segment lost 5 bases and the V segment lost 3 bases, leaving 8 bases of the junction unmatched. There are 16 residues in the CDR3. In DNA form, the CDR3 reads TGTGCCAGTAGTATTAGTGGGACAGGGATGAACAATGAGCAGTTCTTC. Translating it yields CASSISGTGMNNEQFF. Variable domain in full (rest from reference TRBV19 and TRBJ2-1): DGGITQSPKYLFRKEGQNVTLSCEQNLNHDAMYWYRQDPGQGLRLIYYSQIVNDFQKGDIAEGYSVSREKKESFPLTVTSAQKNPTAFYLCASSISGTGMNNEQFFGPGTRLTVL.

V and J are TRBV12-5 and TRBJ1-4; a possible D gene is TRBD1 (6 bases). Per germline, CDR1 LGHNT and CDR2 FRNRAP. V dropped 2 bases and J dropped 8 bases, with 9 bases sitting between them. This CDR3 is built from 13 residues. This CDR3 reads CASGLTGKEKLFF. CDR3 DNA sequence: TGTGCTAGTGGTTTGACAGGGAAGGAAAAACTGTTTTTT.

The V call is TRBV7-8, the J call TRBJ2-5, with TRBD1 as a possible D gene (5 bases). Trimming left V 5 bases short and J 0 bases short, with 13 bases between. The length of the CDR3 is 15 residues. The germline CDR1 and CDR2 sequences are SGHVS and FQNEAQ. DNA of the CDR3: TGTGCCAGCAGCGACCCGACAGAGTACCAAGAGACCCAGTACTTC. Residues: CASSDPTEYQETQYF.

This rearrangement joins TRBV3-1 (or the pseudogene TRBV3-2) to TRBJ1-4, with 7 bases aligning to TRBD1. This CDR3 contains 15 residues. Germline V gene data show CDR1 as LGHDT and CDR2 as YNNKEL (reference sequence). Unmatched junction bases numbered 4, after V lost 1 base and J lost 5 bases. CDR3: CASSQALQGNEKLFF. The CDR3 DNA is TGTGCCAGCAGCCAAGCCCTACAGGGGAATGAAAAACTGTTTTTT.

This sequence joins TRBV5-5 and TRBJ2-7, with 7 bases that match TRBD2. This CDR3 contains 14 residues. With 2 bases clipped from V and 0 bases from J, the junction kept 2 bases outside the gene matches. Germline loops: CDR1 SGHKS, CDR2 YYEKEE (reference sequence). The CDR3 sequence: CASSLRDYSYEQYF. DNA of the CDR3: TGTGCCAGCAGCTTAAGGGACTACTCCTACGAGCAGTACTTC.